The clone carrying this T cell receptor beta chain was recorded once. The antigen is unknown. The data were produced by immunoSEQ multiplex PCR, yet TCRdb's version contains in-frame clones alone and is incomplete. The sample records approximately 140,000 clones, 85% to 95% being singletons. This sample is drawn from a study of T cell responses to AZD1222 COVID-19 vaccine. Study-wide points: Among those given AZD1222, only six were seropositive at baseline. Donors skewed white British and female; clonal diversity was possibly underestimated.

This TCR came from an adult in good health. Source: peripheral blood, taken on day 0 of MenACWY control vaccination.

The CDR3 DNA follows: TGCGCCAGCAGCTATGGGGTCGGGGAGACCCAGTACTTC. Its translation: CASSYGVGETQYF. The chain has TRBV5-1 and TRBJ2-5; D not resolved. This CDR3 has 13 amino acids. Germline V gives CDR1 SGHRS, CDR2 YFSETQ. Deletions cut 3 bases from V and 5 bases from J, with 11 bases between.